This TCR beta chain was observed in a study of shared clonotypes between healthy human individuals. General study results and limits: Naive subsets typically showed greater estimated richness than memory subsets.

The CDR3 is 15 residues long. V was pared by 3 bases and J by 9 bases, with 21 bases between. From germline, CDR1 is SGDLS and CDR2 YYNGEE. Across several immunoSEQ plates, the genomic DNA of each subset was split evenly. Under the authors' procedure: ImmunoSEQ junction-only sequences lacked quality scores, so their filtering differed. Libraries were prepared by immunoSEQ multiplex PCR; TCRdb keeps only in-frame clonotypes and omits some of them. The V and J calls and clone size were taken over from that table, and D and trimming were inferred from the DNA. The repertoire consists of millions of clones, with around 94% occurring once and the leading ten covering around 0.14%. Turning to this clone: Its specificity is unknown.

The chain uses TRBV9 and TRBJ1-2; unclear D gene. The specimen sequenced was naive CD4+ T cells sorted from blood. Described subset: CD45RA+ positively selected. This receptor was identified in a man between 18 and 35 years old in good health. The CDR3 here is CASSAVSGVRSRYTF. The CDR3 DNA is TGTGCCAGCAGCGCCGTCTCCGGGGTGCGGTCTCGCTACACCTTC.